Included here is one T cell receptor beta chain sequence, with context. Its antigen is unknown. An end of the junction does not agree with germline; a read error may underlie this. All patients reached thyroid surgery having received no treatment beforehand. The sample belongs to a study of metastatic and nonmetastatic thyroid tumors. Study summary: Both malignant and benign thyroid patients supplied peripheral blood and tumor or nodule tissue samples, across which the repertoires of these patients were then compared. Findings and caveats of the study: A significant increase in TCR beta diversity was reportedly seen in malignant thyroid tumors relative to benign nodules, in blood and tumor.

Germline values: CDR1 SGHTA, CDR2 FQGNSA. This CDR3 is built from 16 residues. In the original processing: For papillary thyroid cancer, a distant-metastasis classifier was constructed from CDR3 differences observed across clinicopathological groups. TCRdb re-called the PCR reads via MiXCR. V and J calls and clone size were set by TCRdb, not the authors. The sample holds some 25,000 clones, roughly 20% seen once. The receptor was derived from a male donor with papillary thyroid cancer or a benign thyroid nodule (not recorded which). Some clones in this sample may be carry-over from other donors' samples. The chain combines TRBV7-2 with TRBJ1-5, with 7 bases matching TRBD1. Source material: blood. CDR3 nucleotide sequence: TGTGCCAGCAGCTTAGCGGGAAAGGGGGCCGGTCAGACCCAGAATTTT. Amino acids: CASSLAGKGAGQTQNF.